These 21 T cell receptor beta chains were all obtained from the same sample, sequenced in a study of cytomegalovirus exposure and HLA in healthy donors (dated by TCRdb to 2016 to 2017). The library relied on the immunoSEQ multiplex PCR assay. For the multiplex PCR, a mixture combining 60 forward primers for TCR Vbeta segments and 13 reverse primers for TCR Jbeta segments was used. Here the immuneACCESS table is served through TCRdb, limited to in-frame sequences with V and J called. Missing clones are a known gap in these copies; in checked studies unresolved V genes cover under half, and the rest lacks a known reason. For this sample there are over 95,000 clones; 77% appear just once. The ten largest account for over 9.5% of the sample. Specimen: PBMCs. The receptors originated from a man aged 35-49 years in good health and CMV-seropositive.

The chain recombines TRBV18 with TRBJ2-2, with 10 bases that match TRBD1. Germline V CDR1 and CDR2: KGHSH, LQKENI. V trimming: 6 bases; J trimming: 5 bases; junction bases outside the gene matches: 15. This CDR3 region has 18 residues. Here the CDR3 reads CASSRTAGTGAMTGELFF. The CDR3 DNA sequence: TGTGCCAGCTCCCGGACCGCGGGGACAGGGGCTATGACCGGGGAGCTGTTTTTT.

This clone has only a few counts. The chain has TRBV28 and TRBJ2-2; D is undetermined. CDR3 length equals 15 residues. The V end lost 2 bases, the J end lost 3 bases, and 10 bases lay between the germline ends. Germline V gene sequence: CDR1 MDHEN, CDR2 SYDVKM. In DNA form, the CDR3 reads TGTGCCAGCAGTTTAGGCGACACCGACACCGGGGAGCTGTTTTTT. This codes for CASSLGDTDTGELFF.

The genes are TRBV4-1 and TRBJ2-1, with 8 positions matching TRBD2. Germline V gene sequence: CDR1 MGHRA, CDR2 YSYEKL. V dropped 0 bases and J dropped 8; count of bases not matched to a gene: 12. This CDR3 is 17 amino acids long. DNA for the CDR3: TGCGCCAGCAGCCAAGATTCATCCAGCGGGGGTTGGCATGAGCAGTTCTTC. It encodes CASSQDSSSGGWHEQFF.

The chain carries TRBV12-5 and TRBJ1-1; 12 bases match TRBD1. With 4 bases clipped from V and 3 bases from J, the junction kept 9 bases outside the gene matches. Germline values: CDR1 LGHNT, CDR2 FRNRAP. The CDR3 is 17 amino acids. The CDR3 reads CASGWGTGGAMDTEAFF. As DNA, the CDR3 is TGTGCTAGTGGTTGGGGGACAGGGGGCGCCATGGACACTGAAGCTTTCTTT.

The rearrangement links TRBV11-1 to TRBJ2-7, with D possibly TRBD2 on 5 matching bases. The CDR3 consists of 13 residues. Germline V gene sequence: CDR1 SGHAT, CDR2 FQDESV (reference sequence). The V end lost 1 base, the J end lost 5 bases, and 9 bases lay between the germline ends. For the CDR3, the DNA is TGTGCCAGCAGCTTAGGTGACGGGAACGAGCAGTACTTC. The encoded protein is CASSLGDGNEQYF.

As regards this clone: At the DNA level, this CDR3 is encoded by other sequences in the same sample as well. The chain employs TRBV6-5 and TRBJ1-3; 8 bases are a match to TRBD1. Germline CDR1 is MNHEY and CDR2 is SVGAGI. The J segment lost 0 bases and the V segment lost 4 bases, leaving 2 bases of the junction unmatched. The CDR3 is made up of 15 amino acids. The CDR3 nucleotides are TGTGCCAGCAGTTTAACAGGGGGCTCTGGAAACACCATATATTTT. Amino acid sequence: CASSLTGGSGNTIYF.

The rearrangement links TRBV19 to TRBJ2-5; the D gene is possibly TRBD2 (5 bases). The better agreement between TRBJ2-7 and the DNA end casts doubt on the J call. Germline V lookup: CDR1 LNHDA, CDR2 SQIVND (reference sequence). The CDR3 length is 14 residues. The CDR3 sequence: CASKLGDNSYEQYF. In DNA form, the CDR3 reads TGTGCCAGTAAATTGGGAGACAACTCCTACGAGCAGTACTTC.

This clone is classed as medium-sized (0.01 to 0.1%). This chain links TRBV7-3 with TRBJ1-2; no clear D gene. This CDR3 has 14 residues. The germline V and J ends were trimmed by 5 bases and 10 bases, with 20 bases remaining between them. Germline lookup yields CDR1 SGHTA and CDR2 FQGTGA. The CDR3 region has the DNA TGTGCCAGCAGCCCGGGGAGCTCCCCTTCGAACTACACCTTC. Its translation is CASSPGSSPSNYTF.

The chain uses TRBV7-6 and TRBJ2-2, with D perhaps matching TRBD2 (5 bases). The CDR3 runs to 15 residues. Germline CDR1 is SGHVS and CDR2 is FNYEAQ. Trimming took off 1 base at V and 6 bases at J, with 12 bases between the two ends. In DNA, the CDR3 is TGTGCCAGCAGCTTAGTGCCCCGGGGATCCGGGGAGCTGTTTTTT. It is translated as CASSLVPRGSGELFF.

The chain is built from TRBV10-3 and TRBJ2-5, with D perhaps matching TRBD2 (7 bases). Germline CDR1 is ENHRY and CDR2 is SYGVKD. The length of the CDR3 is 15 residues. Trimming took 3 bases from V and 10 from J, leaving 21 bases between them. The CDR3 coding sequence is TGTGCCATCAGTGAACCGGGGGCATCGTCGGGGGGCCAGTACTTC. Encoded protein: CAISEPGASSGGQYF.

The chain employs TRBV7-9 and TRBJ2-6; D gene uncertain. Trimming shortened V by 6 bases and J by 4 bases, and 7 bases separated the two germline ends. This CDR3 has 13 amino acids. Germline assignment: CDR1 SEHNR and CDR2 FQNEAQ (reference sequence). The CDR3 is CASRRLGANVLTF. The CDR3 nucleotides are TGTGCCAGCAGGCGGCTCGGGGCCAACGTCCTGACTTTC.

The chain uses TRBV11-2 and TRBJ1-3; tentatively, D is TRBD1 (5 bases). The ends were cut back, 3 bases at V and 0 bases at J, with 12 bases in the middle. Looked up from germline, CDR1 is SGHAT and CDR2 is FQNNGV. The CDR3 totals 16 residues. This chain's CDR3 is CASSLVGANSGNTIYF. The CDR3 region has the DNA TGTGCCAGCAGCTTGGTAGGGGCCAACTCTGGAAACACCATATATTTT.

This clone has just a few counts. This chain connects TRBV2 to TRBJ2-7; the D is unclear. Germline assignment: CDR1 SNHLY and CDR2 FYNNEI. The V gene lost 10 bases and the J gene lost 1 base, with 14 bases spanning the gap. The CDR3 consists of 13 residues. The chain's CDR3 is CANRYDLSYEQYF. The CDR3 region has the DNA TGTGCCAACCGCTATGATTTATCCTACGAGCAGTACTTC.

This chain connects TRBV28 to TRBJ2-7, with TRBD2 identical over 9 bases. V was clipped by 1 base and J by 2 bases; unmatched bases: 0. Germline-derived CDR1 and CDR2 are MDHEN and SYDVKM. The CDR3 consists of 14 residues. CDR3 in amino acids: CASSLSSGAYEQYF. Here the CDR3 DNA reads TGTGCCAGCAGTTTATCTAGCGGGGCCTACGAGCAGTACTTC.

The V gene is TRBV4-1, the J gene TRBJ2-6; D call uncertain. CDR3 size: 18 residues. V was trimmed by 0 bases and J by 0 bases, leaving 12 bases between them. CDR1 is MGHRA and CDR2 is YSYEKL in the germline V gene. CDR3 coding DNA: TGCGCCAGCAGCCAAGATGGCGGCGGCCTCTCTGGGGCCAACGTCCTGACTTTC. It translates to CASSQDGGGLSGANVLTF.

This clone came up a few times. This rearrangement joins TRBV28 to TRBJ1-1, with D hard to call. The V end lost 5 bases, the J end lost 3 bases, and 10 bases lay between the germline ends. Germline assignment: CDR1 MDHEN and CDR2 SYDVKM. The CDR3 spans 13 residues. CDR3 sequence: CASSPVIHTEAFF. The CDR3 DNA reads as TGTGCCAGCAGTCCAGTTATTCACACTGAAGCTTTCTTT.

This clone appeared a single time. The V call is TRBV2, the J call TRBJ2-3, with TRBD1 matching 7 bases. V lost 7 bases to trimming and J lost 5 bases; unmatched junction nucleotides: 9. The CDR3 is 14 residues long. Germline V gene data show CDR1 as SNHLY and CDR2 as FYNNEI. The CDR3 spells CASMGDRLEDTQYF. CDR3 DNA sequence: TGTGCCAGCATGGGGGACAGACTCGAAGATACGCAGTATTTT. The entire variable domain, with the rest obtained from reference TRBV2 and TRBJ2-3, is as follows: EPEVTQTPSHQVTQMGQEVILRCVPISNHLYFYWYRQILGQKVEFLVSFYNNEISEKSEIFDDQFSVERPDGSNFTLKIRSTKLEDSAMYFCASMGDRLEDTQYFGPGTRLTVL.

The V call is TRBV11-3, the J call TRBJ2-1, with TRBD2 identical over 10 bases. The germline V gene encodes CDR1 SGHNT and CDR2 YENEEA. With 5 bases clipped from V and 4 bases from J, the junction kept 5 bases outside the gene matches. This CDR3 is built from 15 residues. The CDR3 sequence: CASSRSGGKYNEQFF. The CDR3 nucleotides read TGTGCCAGCAGCCGTAGCGGGGGGAAGTACAATGAGCAGTTCTTC.

The chain carries TRBV5-6 and TRBJ2-1; 8 bases fit TRBD1. After removal of 5 bases from V and 6 bases from J, the junction contained 16 bases not matched to a gene. Germline values: CDR1 SGHDT, CDR2 YYEEEE. CDR3 length: 17 residues. In DNA, the CDR3 is TGTGCCAGCAGACCCGGGACAGGACAACGTATTCTCAATGAGCAGTTCTTC. Translated, it gives CASRPGTGQRILNEQFF. The whole variable domain, remainder taken from reference TRBV5-6 and TRBJ2-1, is DAGVTQSPTHLIKTRGQQVTLRCSPKSGHDTVSWYQQALGQGPQFIFQYYEEEERQRGNFPDRFSGHQFPNYSSELNVNALLLGDSALYLCASRPGTGQRILNEQFFGPGTRLTVL.

CDR3 protein: CASAQVSGNTIYF. The CDR3 nucleotides read TGTGCCAGCGCTCAGGTCTCTGGAAACACCATATATTTT. The chain carries TRBV6-6 and TRBJ1-3; D uncertain. Trimming removed 8 bases at V and 0 bases at J, with 8 bases between. The CDR3 is 13 residues long. Germline V gene sequence: CDR1 MNHNY, CDR2 SVGAGI (reference sequence).

V and J are TRBV11-2 and TRBJ2-3; 12 bases are a match to TRBD2. V was clipped by 5 bases and J by 6 bases; unmatched bases: 9. Looked up from germline, CDR1 is SGHAT and CDR2 is FQNNGV. There are 16 residues in the CDR3. CDR3 sequence: CASSPGLAGSQDTQYF. The CDR3 nucleotides are TGTGCCAGCAGCCCAGGACTAGCGGGGAGTCAGGATACGCAGTATTTT. Full variable domain (outside the CDR3, taken from reference TRBV11-2 and TRBJ2-3): EAGVAQSPRYKIIEKRQSVAFWCNPISGHATLYWYQQILGQGPKLLIQFQNNGVVDDSQLPKDRFSAERLKGVDSTLKIQPAKLEDSAVYLCASSPGLAGSQDTQYFGPGTRLTVL.